This TCR beta chain was sequenced during a study of shared T cell receptors in the human thymus. TCRdb's copy holds only in-frame clones and misses some; the assay was immunoSEQ multiplex PCR. The data show hundreds of thousands of clones, more than 75% seen once. The CDR3 runs to 17 residues. Deletions cut 10 bases from V and 0 bases from J, with 22 bases between. Germline CDR1 is LNHDA and CDR2 is SQIVND (reference sequence). This clone was detected only a few times. The sample was also reused in another study, on human thymus T cells.

The sequencing input was thymocytes. The TCR was taken from a boy less than two years old with a congenital heart defect. The chain uses TRBV19 and TRBJ1-5; perhaps TRBD1 as D (5 bases). The CDR3 spells CATEATGGSISNQPQHF. CDR3 bases: TGTGCCACCGAAGCAACCGGGGGATCAATTAGCAATCAGCCCCAGCATTTT.